Shown below are 2 T cell receptor beta chains from a single sample sequenced in a study of control samples from healthy donors and cancer patients. The protocol was immunoSEQ multiplex PCR, while the TCRdb copy is restricted to in-frame clones and leaves out a portion. Of 150,000 to 200,000 clones listed, about 90% are singletons. Material: blood. Receptor source: a woman aged 45 to 65 in good health.

The rearrangement uses TRBV7-9 and TRBJ1-2; no reliable D call. The V gene's germline CDR1 is SEHNR and CDR2 FQNEAQ (reference sequence). Deletions cut 1 base from V and 5 bases from J, with 5 bases between. The CDR3 sequence is 12 residues long. The chain's CDR3 is CASSLGSYGYTF. DNA for the CDR3: TGTGCCAGCAGCTTAGGGTCTTATGGCTACACCTTC.

The chain carries TRBV29-1 and TRBJ1-1; D is unresolved. The CDR3 extends over 13 amino acids. Germline CDR1 is SQVTM and CDR2 is ANQGSEA. The germline V and J ends were trimmed by 2 bases and 0 bases, with 7 bases remaining between them. The CDR3 region has the DNA TGCAGCGTTGAAAGGCCAGTGAACACTGAAGCTTTCTTT. Amino acids: CSVERPVNTEAFF.